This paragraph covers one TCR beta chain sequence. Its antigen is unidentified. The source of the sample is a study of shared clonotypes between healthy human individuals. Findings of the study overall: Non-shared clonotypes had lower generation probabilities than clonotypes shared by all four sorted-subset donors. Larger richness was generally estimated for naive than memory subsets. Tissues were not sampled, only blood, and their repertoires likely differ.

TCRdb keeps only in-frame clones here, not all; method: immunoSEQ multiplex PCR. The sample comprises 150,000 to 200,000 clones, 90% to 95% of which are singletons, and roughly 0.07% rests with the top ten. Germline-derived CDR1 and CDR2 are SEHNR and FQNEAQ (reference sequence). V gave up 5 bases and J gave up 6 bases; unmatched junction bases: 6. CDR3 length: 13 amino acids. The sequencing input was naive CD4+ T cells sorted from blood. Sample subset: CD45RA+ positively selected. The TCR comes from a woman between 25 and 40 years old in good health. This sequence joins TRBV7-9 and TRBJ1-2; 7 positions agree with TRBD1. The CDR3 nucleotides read TGTGCCAGCAGCCGACAGGGAGGCGATGGCTACACCTTC. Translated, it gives CASSRQGGDGYTF.